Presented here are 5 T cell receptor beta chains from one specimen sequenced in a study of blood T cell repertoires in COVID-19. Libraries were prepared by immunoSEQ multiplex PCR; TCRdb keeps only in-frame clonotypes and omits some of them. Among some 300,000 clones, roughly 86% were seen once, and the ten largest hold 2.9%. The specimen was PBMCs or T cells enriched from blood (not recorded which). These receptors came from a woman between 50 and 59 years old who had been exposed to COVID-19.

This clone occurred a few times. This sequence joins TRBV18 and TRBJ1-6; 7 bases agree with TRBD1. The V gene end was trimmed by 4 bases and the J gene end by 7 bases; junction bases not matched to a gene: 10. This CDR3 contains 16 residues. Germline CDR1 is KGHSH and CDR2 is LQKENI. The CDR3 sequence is CASSRDRQGGNSPLHF. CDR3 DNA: TGTGCCAGCTCACGTGACCGACAGGGAGGCAATTCACCCCTCCACTTT. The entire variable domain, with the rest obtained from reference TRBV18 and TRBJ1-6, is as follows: NAGVMQNPRHLVRRRGQEARLRCSPMKGHSHVYWYRQLPEEGLKFMVYLQKENIIDESGMPKERFSAEFPKEGPSILRIQQVVRGDSAAYFCASSRDRQGGNSPLHFGNGTRLTVT.

The CDR3 loop reads CASSPPGQTSNQPQHF. The CDR3 region has the DNA TGTGCCAGCAGCCCCCCGGGACAAACTAGCAATCAGCCCCAGCATTTT. The chain uses TRBV7-9 and TRBJ1-5, with D perhaps matching TRBD1 (6 bases). CDR3 size: 16 residues. With 5 bases removed from V and 0 bases from J, the gap between germline ends came to 14 bases. Germline V gene data show CDR1 as SEHNR and CDR2 as FQNEAQ (reference sequence).

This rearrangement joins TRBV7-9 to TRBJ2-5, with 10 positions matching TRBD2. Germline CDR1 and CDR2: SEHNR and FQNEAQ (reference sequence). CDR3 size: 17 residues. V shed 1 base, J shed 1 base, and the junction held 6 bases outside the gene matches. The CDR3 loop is CASSLVVAGGLQETQYF. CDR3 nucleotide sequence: TGTGCCAGCAGCTTAGTAGTAGCGGGGGGACTCCAAGAGACCCAGTACTTC.

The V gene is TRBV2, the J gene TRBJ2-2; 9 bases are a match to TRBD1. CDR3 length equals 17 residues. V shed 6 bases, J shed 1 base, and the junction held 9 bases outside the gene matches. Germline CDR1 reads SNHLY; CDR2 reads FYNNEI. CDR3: CASRVDRGNLNTGELFF. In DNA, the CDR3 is TGTGCCAGCAGAGTAGACAGGGGGAACCTGAACACCGGGGAGCTGTTTTTT.

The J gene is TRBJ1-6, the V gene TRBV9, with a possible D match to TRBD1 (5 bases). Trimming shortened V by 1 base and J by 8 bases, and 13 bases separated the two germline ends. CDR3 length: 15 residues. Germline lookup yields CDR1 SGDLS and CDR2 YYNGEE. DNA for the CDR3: TGTGCCAGCAGCGTATCTTTTCAGGGTGATTCACCCCTCCACTTT. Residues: CASSVSFQGDSPLHF.